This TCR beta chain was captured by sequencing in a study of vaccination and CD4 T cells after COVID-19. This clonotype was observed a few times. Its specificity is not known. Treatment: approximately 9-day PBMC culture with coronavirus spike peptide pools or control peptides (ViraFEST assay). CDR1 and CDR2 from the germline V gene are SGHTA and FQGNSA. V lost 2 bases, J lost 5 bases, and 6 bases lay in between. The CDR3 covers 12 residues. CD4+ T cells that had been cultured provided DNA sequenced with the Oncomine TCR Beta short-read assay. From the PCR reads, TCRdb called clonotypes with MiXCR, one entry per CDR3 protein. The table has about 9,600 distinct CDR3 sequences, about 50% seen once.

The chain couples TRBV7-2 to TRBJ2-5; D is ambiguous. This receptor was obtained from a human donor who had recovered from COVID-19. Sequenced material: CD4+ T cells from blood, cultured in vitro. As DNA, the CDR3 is TGTGCCAGCAGCTTACTTTCGGAGACCCAGTACTTC. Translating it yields CASSLLSETQYF.